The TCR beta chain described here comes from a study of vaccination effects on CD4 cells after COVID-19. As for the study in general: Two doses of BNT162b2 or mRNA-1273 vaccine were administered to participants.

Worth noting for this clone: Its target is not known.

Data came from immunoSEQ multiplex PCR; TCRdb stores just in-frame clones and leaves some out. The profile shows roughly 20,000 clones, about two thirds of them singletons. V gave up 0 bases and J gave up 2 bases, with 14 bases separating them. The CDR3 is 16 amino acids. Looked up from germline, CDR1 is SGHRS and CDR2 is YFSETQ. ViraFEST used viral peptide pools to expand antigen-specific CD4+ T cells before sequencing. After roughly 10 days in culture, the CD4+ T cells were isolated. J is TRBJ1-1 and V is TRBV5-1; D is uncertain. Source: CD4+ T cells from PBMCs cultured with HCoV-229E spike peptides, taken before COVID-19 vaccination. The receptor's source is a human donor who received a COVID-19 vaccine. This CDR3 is CASSLVVTRGNTEAFF. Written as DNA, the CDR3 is TGCGCCAGCAGCTTGGTGGTTACGCGGGGTAACACTGAAGCTTTCTTT.